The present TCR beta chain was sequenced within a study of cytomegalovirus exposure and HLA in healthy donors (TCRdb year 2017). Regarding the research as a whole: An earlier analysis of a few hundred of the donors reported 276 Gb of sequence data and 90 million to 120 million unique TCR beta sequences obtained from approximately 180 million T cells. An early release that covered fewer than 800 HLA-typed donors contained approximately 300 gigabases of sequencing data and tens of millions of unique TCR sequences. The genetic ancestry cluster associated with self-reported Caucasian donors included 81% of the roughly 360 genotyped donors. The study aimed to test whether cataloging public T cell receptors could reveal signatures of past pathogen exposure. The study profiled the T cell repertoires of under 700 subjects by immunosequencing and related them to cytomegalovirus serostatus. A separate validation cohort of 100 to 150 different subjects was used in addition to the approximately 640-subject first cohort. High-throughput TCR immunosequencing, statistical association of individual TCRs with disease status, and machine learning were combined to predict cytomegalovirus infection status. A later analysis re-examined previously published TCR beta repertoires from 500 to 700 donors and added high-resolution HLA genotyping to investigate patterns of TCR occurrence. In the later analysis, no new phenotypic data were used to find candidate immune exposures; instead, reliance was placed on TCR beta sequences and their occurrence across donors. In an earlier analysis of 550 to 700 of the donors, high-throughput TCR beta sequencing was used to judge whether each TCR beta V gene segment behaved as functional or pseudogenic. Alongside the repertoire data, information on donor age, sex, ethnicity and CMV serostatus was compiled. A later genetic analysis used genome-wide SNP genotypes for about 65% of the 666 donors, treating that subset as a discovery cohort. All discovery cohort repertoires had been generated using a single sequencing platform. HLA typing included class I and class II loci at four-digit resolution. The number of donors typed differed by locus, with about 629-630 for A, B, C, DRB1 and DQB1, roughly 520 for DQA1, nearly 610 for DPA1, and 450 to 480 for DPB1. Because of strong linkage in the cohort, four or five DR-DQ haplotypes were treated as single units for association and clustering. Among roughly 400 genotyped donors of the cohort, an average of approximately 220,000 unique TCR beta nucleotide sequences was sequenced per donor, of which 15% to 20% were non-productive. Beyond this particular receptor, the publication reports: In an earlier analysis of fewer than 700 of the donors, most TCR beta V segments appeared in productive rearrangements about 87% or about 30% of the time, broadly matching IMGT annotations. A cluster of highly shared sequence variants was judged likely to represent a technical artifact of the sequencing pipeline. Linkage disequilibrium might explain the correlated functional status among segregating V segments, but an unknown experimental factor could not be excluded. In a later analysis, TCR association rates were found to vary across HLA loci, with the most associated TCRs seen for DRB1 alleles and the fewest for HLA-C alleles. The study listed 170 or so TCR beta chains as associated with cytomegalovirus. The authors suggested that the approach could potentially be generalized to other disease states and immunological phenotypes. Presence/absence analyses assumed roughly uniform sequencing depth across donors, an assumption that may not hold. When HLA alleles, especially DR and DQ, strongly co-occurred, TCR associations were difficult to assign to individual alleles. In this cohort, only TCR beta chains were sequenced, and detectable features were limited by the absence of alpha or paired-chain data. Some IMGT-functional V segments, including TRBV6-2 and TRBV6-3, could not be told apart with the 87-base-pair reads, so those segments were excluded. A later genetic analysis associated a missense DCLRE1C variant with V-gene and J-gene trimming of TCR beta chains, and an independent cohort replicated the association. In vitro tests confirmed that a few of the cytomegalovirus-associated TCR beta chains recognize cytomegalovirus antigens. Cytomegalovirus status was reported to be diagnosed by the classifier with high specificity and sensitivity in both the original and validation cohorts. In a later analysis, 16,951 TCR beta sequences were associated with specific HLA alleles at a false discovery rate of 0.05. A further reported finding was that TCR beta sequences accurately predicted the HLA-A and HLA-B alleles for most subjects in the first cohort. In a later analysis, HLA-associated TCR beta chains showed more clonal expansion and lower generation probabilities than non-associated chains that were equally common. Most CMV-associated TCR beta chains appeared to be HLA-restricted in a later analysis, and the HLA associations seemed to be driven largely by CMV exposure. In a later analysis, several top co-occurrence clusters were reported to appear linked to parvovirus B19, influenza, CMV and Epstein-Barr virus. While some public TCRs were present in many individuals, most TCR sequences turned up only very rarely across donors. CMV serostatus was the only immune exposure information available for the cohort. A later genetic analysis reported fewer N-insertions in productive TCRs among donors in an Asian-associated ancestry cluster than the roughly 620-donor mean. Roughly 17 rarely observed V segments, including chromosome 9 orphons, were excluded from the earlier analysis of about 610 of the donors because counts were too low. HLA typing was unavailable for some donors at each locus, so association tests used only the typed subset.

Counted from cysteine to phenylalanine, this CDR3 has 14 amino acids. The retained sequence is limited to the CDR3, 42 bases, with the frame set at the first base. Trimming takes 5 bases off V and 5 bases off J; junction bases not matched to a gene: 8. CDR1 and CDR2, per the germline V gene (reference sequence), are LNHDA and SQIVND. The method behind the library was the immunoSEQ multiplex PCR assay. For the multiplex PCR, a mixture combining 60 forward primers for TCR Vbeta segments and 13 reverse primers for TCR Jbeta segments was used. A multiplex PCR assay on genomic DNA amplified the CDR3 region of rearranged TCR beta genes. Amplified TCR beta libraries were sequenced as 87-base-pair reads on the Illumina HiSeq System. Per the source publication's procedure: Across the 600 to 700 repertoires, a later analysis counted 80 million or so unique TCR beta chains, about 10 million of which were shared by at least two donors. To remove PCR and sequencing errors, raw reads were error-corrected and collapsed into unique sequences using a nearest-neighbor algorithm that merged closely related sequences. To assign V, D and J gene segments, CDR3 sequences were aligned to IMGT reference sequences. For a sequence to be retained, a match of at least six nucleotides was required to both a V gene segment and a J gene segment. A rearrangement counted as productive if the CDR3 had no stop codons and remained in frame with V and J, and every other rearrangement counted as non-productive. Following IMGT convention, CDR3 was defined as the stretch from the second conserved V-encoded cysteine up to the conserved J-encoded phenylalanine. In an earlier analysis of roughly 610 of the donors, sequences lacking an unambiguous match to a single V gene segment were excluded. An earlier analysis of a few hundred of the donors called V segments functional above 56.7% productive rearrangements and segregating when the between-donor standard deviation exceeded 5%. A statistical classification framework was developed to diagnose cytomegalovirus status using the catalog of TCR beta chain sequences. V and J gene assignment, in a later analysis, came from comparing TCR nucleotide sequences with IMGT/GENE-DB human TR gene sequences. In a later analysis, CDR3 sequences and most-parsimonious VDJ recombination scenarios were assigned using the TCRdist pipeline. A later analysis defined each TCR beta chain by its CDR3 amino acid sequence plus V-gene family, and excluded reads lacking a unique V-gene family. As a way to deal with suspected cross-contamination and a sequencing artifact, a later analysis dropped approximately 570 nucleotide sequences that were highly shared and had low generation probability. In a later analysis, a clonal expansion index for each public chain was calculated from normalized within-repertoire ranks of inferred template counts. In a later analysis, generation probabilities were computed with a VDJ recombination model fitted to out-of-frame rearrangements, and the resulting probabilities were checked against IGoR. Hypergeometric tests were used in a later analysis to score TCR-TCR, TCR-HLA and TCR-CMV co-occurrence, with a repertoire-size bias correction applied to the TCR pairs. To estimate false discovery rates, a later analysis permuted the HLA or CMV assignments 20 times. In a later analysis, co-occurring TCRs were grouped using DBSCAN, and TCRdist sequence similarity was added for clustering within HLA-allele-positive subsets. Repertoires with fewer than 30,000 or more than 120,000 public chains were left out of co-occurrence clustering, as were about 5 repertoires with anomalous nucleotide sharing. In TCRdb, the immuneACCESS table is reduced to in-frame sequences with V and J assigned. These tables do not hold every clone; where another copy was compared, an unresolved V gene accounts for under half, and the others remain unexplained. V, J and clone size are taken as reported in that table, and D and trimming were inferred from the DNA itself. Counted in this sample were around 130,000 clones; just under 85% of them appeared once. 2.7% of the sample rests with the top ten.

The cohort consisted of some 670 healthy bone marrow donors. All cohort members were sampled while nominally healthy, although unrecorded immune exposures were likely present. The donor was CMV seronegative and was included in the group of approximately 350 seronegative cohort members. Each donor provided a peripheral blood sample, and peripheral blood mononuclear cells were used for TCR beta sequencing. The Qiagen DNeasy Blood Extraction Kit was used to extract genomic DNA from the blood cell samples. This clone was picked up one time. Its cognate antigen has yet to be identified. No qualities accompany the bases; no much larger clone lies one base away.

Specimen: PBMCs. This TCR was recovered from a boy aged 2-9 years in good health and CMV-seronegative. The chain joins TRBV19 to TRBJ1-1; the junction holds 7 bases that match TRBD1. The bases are TGTGCCAGTAGTGTTCACGTACAGGGGACTGAAGCTTTCTTT. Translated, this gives CASSVHVQGTEAFF.